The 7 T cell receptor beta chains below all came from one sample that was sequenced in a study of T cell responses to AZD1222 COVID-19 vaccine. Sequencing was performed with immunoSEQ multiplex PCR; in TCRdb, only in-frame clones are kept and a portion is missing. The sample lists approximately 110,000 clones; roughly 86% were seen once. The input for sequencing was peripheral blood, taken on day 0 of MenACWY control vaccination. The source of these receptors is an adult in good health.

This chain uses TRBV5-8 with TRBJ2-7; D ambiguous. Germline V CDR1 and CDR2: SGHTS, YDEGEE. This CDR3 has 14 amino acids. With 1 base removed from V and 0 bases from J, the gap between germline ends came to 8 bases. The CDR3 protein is CASSLMRSSYEQYF. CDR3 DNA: TGTGCCAGCAGCTTGATGAGAAGCTCCTACGAGCAGTACTTC.

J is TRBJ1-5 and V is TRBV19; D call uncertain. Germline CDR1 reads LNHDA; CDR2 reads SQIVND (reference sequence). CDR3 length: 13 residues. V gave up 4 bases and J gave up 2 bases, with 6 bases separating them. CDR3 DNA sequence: TGTGCCAGTAGTACGTTAGGCAATCAGCCCCAGCATTTT. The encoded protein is CASSTLGNQPQHF.

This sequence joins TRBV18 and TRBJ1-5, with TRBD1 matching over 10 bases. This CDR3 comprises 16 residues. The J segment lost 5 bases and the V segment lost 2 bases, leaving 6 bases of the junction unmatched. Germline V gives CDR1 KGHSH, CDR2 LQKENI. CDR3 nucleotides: TGTGCCAGCTCACCAGCGACAGGGGGCTTAGATCAGCCCCAGCATTTT. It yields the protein CASSPATGGLDQPQHF.

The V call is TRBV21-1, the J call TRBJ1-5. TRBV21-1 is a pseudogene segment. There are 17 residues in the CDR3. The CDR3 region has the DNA TGTGCCAGCAGCAAATTTGCACGGATCGGTAACAATCAGCCCCAGCATTTT. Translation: CASSKFARIGNNQPQHF.

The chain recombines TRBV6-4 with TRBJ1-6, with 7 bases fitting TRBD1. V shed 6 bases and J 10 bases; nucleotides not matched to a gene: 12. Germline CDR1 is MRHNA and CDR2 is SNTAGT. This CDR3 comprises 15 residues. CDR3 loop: CASSAYRGKASPLHF. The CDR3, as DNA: TGTGCCAGCAGCGCTTACAGGGGAAAGGCCTCACCCCTCCACTTT.

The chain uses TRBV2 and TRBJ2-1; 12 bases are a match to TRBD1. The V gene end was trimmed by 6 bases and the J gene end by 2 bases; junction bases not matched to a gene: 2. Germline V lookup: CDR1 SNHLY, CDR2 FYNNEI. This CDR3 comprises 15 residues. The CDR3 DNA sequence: TGTGCCAGCAGCGGGACAGGGGGCGCCTACAATGAGCAGTTCTTC. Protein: CASSGTGGAYNEQFF. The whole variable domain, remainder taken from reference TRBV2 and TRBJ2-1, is EPEVTQTPSHQVTQMGQEVILRCVPISNHLYFYWYRQILGQKVEFLVSFYNNEISEKSEIFDDQFSVERPDGSNFTLKIRSTKLEDSAMYFCASSGTGGAYNEQFFGPGTRLTVL.

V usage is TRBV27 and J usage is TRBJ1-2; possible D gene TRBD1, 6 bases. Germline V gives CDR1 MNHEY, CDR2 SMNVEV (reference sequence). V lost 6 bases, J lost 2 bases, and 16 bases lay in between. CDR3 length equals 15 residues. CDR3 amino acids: CASRSGTGQNYGYTF. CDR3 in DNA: TGTGCCAGCAGATCGGGCACCGGACAGAACTATGGCTACACCTTC.